The 5 T cell receptor beta chains below were found in one sample sequenced in a study of shared clonotypes between healthy human individuals. CD45RO-negative, CCR7-selected cells formed the naive CD8 fraction, which excluded terminally differentiated effector memory CD45RA+ cells. The method was immunoSEQ multiplex PCR; TCRdb's version includes in-frame clones alone and lacks a portion of them. The sample shows about 680,000 clones, roughly 94% of them seen only once. The sequencing sample was made of naive CD8+ T cells sorted from blood. Every receptor here comes from a man younger than 45 in good health.

This clone occurred many times. The chain is built from TRBV6-6 and TRBJ2-7; D gene ambiguous. The CDR3 runs to 12 residues. Trimming pared 4 bases from V and 4 bases from J, leaving 8 bases between. Germline V gene data show CDR1 as MNHNY and CDR2 as SVGAGI (reference sequence). DNA of the CDR3: TGTGCCAGCAGTTCTGGTGGGTACGAGCAGTACTTC. This gives the protein CASSSGGYEQYF.

V gene TRBV13 combines with J gene TRBJ2-7, with 9 bases matching TRBD2. V lost 3 bases, J lost 4 bases, and 4 bases stayed unmatched. Germline CDR1 PRHDT, CDR2 FYEKMQ (reference sequence). The CDR3 contains 14 residues. CDR3 region: CASSFSGRGYEQYF. CDR3 nucleotide sequence: TGTGCCAGCAGCTTTAGCGGGAGAGGATACGAGCAGTACTTC.

This chain connects TRBV13 to TRBJ2-1, with TRBD2 identical over 7 bases. Germline V gene data show CDR1 as PRHDT and CDR2 as FYEKMQ (reference sequence). The trim removed 3 bases at V and 6 bases at J, leaving 8 bases unmatched. The CDR3 length is 15 residues. The CDR3 coding sequence is TGTGCCAGCAGCTTTACTAGCGTAATTGGCAATGAGCAGTTCTTC. Its translation: CASSFTSVIGNEQFF. The full variable domain, completed using reference TRBV13 and TRBJ2-1, is AAGVIQSPRHLIKEKRETATLKCYPIPRHDTVYWYQQGPGQDPQFLISFYEKMQSDKGSIPDRFSAQQFSDYHSELNMSSLELGDSALYFCASSFTSVIGNEQFFGPGTRLTVL.

The chain's CDR3 is CASSVLGSLREKLFF. CDR3 nucleotides: TGTGCCAGCAGTGTTCTGGGATCCCTGAGGGAAAAACTGTTTTTT. The J gene is TRBJ1-4, the V gene TRBV2; D is ambiguous. In germline, CDR1 is SNHLY, CDR2 FYNNEI. V lost 4 bases, J lost 8 bases, and 17 bases lay in between. There are 15 residues in the CDR3. The full variable domain, with the rest looked up from reference TRBV2 and TRBJ1-4, is EPEVTQTPSHQVTQMGQEVILRCVPISNHLYFYWYRQILGQKVEFLVSFYNNEISEKSEIFDDQFSVERPDGSNFTLKIRSTKLEDSAMYFCASSVLGSLREKLFFGSGTQLSVL.

The chain couples TRBV21-1 to TRBJ2-2; the tabulated D call, TRBD1, remains unverified against the DNA. TRBV21-1 is a pseudogene locus. CDR3 length equals 16 residues. CDR3 DNA: TGTGCCAGCAGCCCCCGACAGGGGGAGAACACCGGGGAGCTGTTTTTT. Translating gives CASSPRQGENTGELFF.